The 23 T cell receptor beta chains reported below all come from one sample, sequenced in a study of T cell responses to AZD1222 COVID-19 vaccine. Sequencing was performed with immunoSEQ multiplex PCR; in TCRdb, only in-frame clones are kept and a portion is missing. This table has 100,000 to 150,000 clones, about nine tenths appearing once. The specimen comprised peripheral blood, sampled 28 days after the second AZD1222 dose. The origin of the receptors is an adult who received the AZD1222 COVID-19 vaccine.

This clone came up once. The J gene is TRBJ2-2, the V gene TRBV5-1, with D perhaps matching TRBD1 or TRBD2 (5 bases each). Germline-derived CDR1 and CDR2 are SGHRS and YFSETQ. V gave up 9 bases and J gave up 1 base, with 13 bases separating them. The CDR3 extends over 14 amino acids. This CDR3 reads CATKQDLNTGELFF. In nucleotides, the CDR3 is TGCGCCACCAAACAGGACTTGAACACCGGGGAGCTGTTTTTT.

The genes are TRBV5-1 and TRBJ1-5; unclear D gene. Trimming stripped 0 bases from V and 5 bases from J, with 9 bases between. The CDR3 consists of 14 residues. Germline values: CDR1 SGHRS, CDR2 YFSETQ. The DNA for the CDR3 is TGCGCCAGCAGCTTGGGATCTGGGGATCAGCCCCAGCATTTT. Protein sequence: CASSLGSGDQPQHF.

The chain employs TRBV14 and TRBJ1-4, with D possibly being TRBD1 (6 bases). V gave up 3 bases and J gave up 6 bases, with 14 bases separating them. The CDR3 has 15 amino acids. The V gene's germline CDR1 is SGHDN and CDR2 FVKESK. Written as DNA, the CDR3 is TGTGCCAGCAGCCAGGGGCAGGGGACTTATGAAAAACTGTTTTTT. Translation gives CASSQGQGTYEKLFF.

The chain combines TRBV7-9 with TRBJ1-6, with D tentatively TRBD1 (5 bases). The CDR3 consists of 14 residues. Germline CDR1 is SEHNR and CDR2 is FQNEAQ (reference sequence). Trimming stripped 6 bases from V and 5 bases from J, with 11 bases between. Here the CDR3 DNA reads TGTGCCAGCAGTCCCGTCAGGGATAATTCACCCCTCCACTTT. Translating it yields CASSPVRDNSPLHF.

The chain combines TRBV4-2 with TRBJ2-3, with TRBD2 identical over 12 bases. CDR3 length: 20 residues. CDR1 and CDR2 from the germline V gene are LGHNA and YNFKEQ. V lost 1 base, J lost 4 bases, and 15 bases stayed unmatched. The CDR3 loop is CASSQGLAGGSGSVADTQYF. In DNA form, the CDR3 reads TGTGCCAGCAGCCAAGGGCTAGCGGGGGGGTCGGGATCAGTAGCAGATACGCAGTATTTT.

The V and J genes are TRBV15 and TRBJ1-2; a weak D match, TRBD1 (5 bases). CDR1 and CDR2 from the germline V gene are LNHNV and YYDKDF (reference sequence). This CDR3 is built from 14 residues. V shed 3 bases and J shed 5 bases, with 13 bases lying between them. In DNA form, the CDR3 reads TGTGCCACCAGCAGGGGAGGGGAAGGATATGGCTACACCTTC. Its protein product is CATSRGGEGYGYTF.

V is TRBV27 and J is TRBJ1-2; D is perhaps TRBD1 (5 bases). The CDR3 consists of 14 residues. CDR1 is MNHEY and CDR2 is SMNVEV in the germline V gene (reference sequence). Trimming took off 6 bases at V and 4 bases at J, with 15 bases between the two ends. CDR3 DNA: TGTGCCAGCAGGCCCCGGGACGAACTCTATGGCTACACCTTC. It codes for CASRPRDELYGYTF.

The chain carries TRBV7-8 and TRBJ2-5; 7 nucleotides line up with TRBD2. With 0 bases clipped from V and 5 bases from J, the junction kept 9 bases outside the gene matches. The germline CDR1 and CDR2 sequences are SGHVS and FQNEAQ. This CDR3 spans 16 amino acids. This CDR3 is CASSLAGGPDGETQYF. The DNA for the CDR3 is TGTGCCAGCAGCTTAGCGGGAGGGCCTGATGGGGAGACCCAGTACTTC.

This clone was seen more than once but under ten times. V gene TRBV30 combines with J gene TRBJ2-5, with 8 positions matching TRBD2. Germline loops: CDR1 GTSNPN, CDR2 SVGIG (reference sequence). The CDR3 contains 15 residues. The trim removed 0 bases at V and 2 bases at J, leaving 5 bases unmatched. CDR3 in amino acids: CAWSVRSSGQETQYF. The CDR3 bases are TGTGCCTGGAGTGTACGTTCTAGCGGGCAAGAGACCCAGTACTTC.

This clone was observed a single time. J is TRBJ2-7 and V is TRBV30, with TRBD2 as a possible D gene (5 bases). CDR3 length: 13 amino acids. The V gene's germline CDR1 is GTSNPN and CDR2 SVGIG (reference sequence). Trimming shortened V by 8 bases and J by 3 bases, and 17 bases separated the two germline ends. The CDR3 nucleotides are TGTGCCCGTTCTGAAAGGAGCGGCTACGAGCAGTACTTC. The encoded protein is CARSERSGYEQYF.

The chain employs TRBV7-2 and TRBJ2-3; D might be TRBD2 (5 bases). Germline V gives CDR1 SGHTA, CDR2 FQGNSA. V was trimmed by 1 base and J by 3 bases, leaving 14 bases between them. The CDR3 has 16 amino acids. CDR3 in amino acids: CASSLGVGRGTDTQYF. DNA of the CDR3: TGTGCCAGCAGCTTAGGTGTGGGGAGAGGGACAGATACGCAGTATTTT.

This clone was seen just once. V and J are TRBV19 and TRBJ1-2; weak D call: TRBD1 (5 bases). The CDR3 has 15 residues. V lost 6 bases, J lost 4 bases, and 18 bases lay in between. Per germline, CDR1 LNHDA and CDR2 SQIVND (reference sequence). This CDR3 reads CASSDRNGLGYGYTF. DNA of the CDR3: TGTGCCAGTAGCGACAGAAACGGGCTTGGCTATGGCTACACCTTC.

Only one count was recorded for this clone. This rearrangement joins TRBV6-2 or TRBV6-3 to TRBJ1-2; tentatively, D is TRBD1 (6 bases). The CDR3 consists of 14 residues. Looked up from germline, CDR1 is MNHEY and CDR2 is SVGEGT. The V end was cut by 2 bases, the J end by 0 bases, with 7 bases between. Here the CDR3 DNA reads TGTGCCAGCAGTTACAGGACAGCTAACTATGGCTACACCTTC. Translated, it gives CASSYRTANYGYTF.

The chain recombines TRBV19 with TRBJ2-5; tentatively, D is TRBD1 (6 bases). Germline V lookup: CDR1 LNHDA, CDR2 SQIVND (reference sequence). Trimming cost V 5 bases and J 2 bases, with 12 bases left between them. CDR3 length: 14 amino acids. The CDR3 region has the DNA TGTGCCAGTAGTGGGGGACATTTTCAAGAGACCCAGTACTTC. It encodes CASSGGHFQETQYF. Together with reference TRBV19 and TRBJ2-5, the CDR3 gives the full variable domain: DGGITQSPKYLFRKEGQNVTLSCEQNLNHDAMYWYRQDPGQGLRLIYYSQIVNDFQKGDIAEGYSVSREKKESFPLTVTSAQKNPTAFYLCASSGGHFQETQYFGPGTRLLVL.

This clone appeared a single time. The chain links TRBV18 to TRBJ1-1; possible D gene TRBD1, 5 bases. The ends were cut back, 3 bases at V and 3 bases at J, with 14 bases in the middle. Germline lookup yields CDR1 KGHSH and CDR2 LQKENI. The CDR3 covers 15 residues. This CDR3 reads CASSPRPEGYTEAFF. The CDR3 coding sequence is TGTGCCAGCTCACCCAGACCGGAGGGGTACACTGAAGCTTTCTTT.

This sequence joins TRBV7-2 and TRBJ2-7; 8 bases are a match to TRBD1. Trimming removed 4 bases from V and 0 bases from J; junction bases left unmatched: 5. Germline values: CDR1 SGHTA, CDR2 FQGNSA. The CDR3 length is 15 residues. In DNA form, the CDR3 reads TGTGCCAGCAGCTCACAGGGGGGCCCCTCCTACGAGCAGTACTTC. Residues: CASSSQGGPSYEQYF.

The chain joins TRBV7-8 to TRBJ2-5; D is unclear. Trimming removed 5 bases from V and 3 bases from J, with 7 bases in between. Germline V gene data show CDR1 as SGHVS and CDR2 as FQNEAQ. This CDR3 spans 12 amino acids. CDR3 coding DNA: TGTGCCAGCAGCCCCGACAAAGAGACCCAGTACTTC. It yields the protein CASSPDKETQYF.

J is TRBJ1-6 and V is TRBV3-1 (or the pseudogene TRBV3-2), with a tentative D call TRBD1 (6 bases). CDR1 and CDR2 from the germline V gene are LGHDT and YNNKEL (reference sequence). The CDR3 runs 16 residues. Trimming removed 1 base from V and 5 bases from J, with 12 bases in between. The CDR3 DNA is TGTGCCAGCAGCCAAGGACAGGAGGCCAATAATTCACCCCTCCACTTT. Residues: CASSQGQEANNSPLHF.

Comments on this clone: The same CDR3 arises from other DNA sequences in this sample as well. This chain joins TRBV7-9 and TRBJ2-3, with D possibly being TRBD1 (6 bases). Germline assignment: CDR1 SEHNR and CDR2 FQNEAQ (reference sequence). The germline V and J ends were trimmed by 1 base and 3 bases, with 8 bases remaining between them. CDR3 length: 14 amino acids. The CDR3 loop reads CASSLGGHTDTQYF. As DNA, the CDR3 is TGTGCCAGCAGCTTAGGGGGGCATACAGATACGCAGTATTTT.

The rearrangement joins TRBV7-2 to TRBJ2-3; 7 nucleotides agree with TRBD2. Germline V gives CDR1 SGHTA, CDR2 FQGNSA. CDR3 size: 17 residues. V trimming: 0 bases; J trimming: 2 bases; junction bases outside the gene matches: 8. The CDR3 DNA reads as TGTGCCAGCAGCTTAGCGGGGGGGGACTCCCACACAGATACGCAGTATTTT. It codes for CASSLAGGDSHTDTQYF.

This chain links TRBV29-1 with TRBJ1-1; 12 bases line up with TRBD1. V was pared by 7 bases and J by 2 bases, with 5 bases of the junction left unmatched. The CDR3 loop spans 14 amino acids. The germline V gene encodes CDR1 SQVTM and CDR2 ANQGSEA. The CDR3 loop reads CSGGTGGTNTEAFF. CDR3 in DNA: TGCAGCGGTGGGACAGGGGGCACCAACACTGAAGCTTTCTTT.

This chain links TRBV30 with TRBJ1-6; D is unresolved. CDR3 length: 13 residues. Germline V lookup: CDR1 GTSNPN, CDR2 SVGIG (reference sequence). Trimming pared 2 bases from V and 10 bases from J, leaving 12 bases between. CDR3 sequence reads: CAWSWAEHSPLHF. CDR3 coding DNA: TGTGCCTGGAGTTGGGCAGAACACTCACCCCTCCACTTT.

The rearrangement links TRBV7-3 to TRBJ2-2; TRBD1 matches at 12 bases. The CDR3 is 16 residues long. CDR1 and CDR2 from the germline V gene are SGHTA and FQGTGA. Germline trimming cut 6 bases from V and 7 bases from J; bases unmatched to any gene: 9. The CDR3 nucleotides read TGTGCCAGCAGTTCCGGGACAGGGGGCTTTCACGGGGAGCTGTTTTTT. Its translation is CASSSGTGGFHGELFF.